In its sample, the clone carrying this T cell receptor (beta chain) was seen many times. Antigen: not known. The data originate from a study of T cells in Graves' hyperthyroidism and ophthalmopathy. Broader study findings: From stable hyperthyroidism, ophthalmopathy was set apart by a 13 V-J model. Expanded thyroid clonotypes (above 0.001) were mostly also found in blood.

Using RNA transcripts as the source, TCR beta CDR3 regions were amplified. The TCR CDR3 was amplified in a first-round RT-PCR using the HTBI primer set. TCRdb recomputed calls from the multiplex PCR reads with MiXCR, one row per CDR3 protein. This table holds fewer than 650,000 distinct CDR3 sequences, 40% to 50% found once. Patients were excluded for uncontrolled infection, other autoimmune disease, pregnancy or lactation. Orbital computed tomography, thyroid ultrasound, serum thyroxine and TRAb, and clinical symptoms together informed the diagnoses. With 2 bases removed from V and 2 bases from J, the gap between germline ends came to 15 bases. Germline loops: CDR1 SEHNR, CDR2 FQNEAQ (reference sequence). The CDR3 spans 16 residues.

Sequences were obtained from peripheral blood or thyroid tissue (not recorded which). The clonotype comes from an adult woman with Graves' disease, either hyperthyroidism or ophthalmopathy (not recorded which). This chain connects TRBV7-9 to TRBJ2-5; D possibly corresponds to TRBD2 (6 bases). The CDR3 loop reads CASSLPRAGAQETQYF. CDR3 sequence (DNA): TGTGCCAGCAGCTTACCCCGAGCGGGCGCGCAAGAGACCCAGTACTTC.